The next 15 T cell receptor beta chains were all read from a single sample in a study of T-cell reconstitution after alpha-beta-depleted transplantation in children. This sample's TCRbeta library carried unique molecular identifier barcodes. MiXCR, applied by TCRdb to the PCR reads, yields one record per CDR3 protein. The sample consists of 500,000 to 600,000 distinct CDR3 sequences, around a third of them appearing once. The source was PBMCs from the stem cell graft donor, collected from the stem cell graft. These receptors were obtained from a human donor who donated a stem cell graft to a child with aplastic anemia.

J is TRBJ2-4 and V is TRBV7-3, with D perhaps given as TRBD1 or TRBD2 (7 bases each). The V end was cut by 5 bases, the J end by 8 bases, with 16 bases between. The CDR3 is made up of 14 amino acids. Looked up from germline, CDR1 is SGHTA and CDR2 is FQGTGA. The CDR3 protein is CASSPGRGGHIQYF. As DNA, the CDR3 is TGTGCCAGCAGCCCCGGCAGGGGGGGGCACATTCAGTACTTC. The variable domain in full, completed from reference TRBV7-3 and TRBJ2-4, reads GAGVSQTPSNKVTEKGKYVELRCDPISGHTALYWYRQSLGQGPEFLIYFQGTGAADDSGLPNDRFFAVRPEGSVSTLKIQRTERGDSAVYLCASSPGRGGHIQYFGAGTRLSVL.

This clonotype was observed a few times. The CDR3 loop is CASSLGRVTDTQYF. CDR3 nucleotide sequence: TGTGCCAGCAGCTTAGGCAGGGTAACAGATACGCAGTATTTT. The chain combines TRBV11-2 with TRBJ2-3, with D possibly matching TRBD1 (5 bases). Trimming removed 1 base at V and 3 bases at J, with 8 bases between. Germline CDR1 and CDR2: SGHAT and FQNNGV. CDR3 length equals 14 residues. Filled out from reference TRBV11-2 and TRBJ2-3, the complete variable domain reads EAGVAQSPRYKIIEKRQSVAFWCNPISGHATLYWYQQILGQGPKLLIQFQNNGVVDDSQLPKDRFSAERLKGVDSTLKIQPAKLEDSAVYLCASSLGRVTDTQYFGPGTRLTVL.

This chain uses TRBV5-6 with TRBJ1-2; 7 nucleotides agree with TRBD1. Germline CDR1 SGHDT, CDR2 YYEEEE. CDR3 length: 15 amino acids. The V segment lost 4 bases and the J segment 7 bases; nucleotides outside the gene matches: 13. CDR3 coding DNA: TGTGCCAGCAGCCGTCAACAGGGGTCCCTTGGTGGCTACACCTTC. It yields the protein CASSRQQGSLGGYTF.

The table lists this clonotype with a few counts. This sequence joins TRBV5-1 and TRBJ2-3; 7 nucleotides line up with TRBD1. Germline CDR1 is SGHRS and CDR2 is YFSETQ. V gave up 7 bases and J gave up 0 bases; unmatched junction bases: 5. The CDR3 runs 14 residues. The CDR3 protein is CASGGQVSTDTQYF. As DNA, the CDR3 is TGCGCCAGCGGAGGACAGGTCAGCACAGATACGCAGTATTTT.

The CDR3, as DNA: TGTGCCAGCAGTTACAGGGGGTTGGGCAATCAGCCCCAGCATTTT. This translates into CASSYRGLGNQPQHF. The chain joins TRBV28 to TRBJ1-5, with 8 bases matching TRBD1. This CDR3 is 15 amino acids long. Germline trimming cut 4 bases from V and 2 bases from J; bases unmatched to any gene: 4. Germline V gene sequence: CDR1 MDHEN, CDR2 SYDVKM.

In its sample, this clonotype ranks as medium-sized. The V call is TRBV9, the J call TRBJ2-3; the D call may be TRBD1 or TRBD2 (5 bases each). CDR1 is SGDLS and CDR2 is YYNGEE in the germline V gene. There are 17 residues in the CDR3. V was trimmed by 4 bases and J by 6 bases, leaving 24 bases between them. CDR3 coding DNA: TGTGCCAGCAGCCCGTTCCCGGGGCGCACCGTGATGGATACGCAGTATTTT. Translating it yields CASSPFPGRTVMDTQYF.

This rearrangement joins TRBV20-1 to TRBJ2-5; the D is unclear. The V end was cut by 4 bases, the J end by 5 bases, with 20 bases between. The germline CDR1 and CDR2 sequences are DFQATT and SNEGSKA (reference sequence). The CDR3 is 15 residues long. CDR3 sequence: CSAIRRVPPRETQYF. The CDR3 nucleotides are TGCAGTGCTATCCGAAGGGTCCCTCCGCGGGAGACCCAGTACTTC.

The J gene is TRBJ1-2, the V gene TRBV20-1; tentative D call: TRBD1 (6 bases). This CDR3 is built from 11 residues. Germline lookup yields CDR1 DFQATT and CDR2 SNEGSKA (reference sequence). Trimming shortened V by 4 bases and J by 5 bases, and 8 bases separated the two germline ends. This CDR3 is CSATGDYGYTF. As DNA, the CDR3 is TGCAGTGCTACAGGGGATTATGGCTACACCTTC.

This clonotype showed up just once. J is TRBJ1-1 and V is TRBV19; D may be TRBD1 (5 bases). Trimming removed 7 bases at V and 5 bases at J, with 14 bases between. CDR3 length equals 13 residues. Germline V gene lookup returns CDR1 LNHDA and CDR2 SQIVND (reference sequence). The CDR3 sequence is CASKVAGGTEAFF. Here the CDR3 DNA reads TGTGCCAGTAAGGTGGCGGGGGGGACTGAAGCTTTCTTT.

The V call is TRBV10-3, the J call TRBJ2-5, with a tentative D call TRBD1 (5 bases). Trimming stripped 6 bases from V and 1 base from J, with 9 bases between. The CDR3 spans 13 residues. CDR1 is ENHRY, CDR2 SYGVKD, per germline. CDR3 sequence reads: CAISRQPQETQYF. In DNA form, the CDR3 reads TGTGCCATCAGCCGACAGCCCCAAGAGACCCAGTACTTC.

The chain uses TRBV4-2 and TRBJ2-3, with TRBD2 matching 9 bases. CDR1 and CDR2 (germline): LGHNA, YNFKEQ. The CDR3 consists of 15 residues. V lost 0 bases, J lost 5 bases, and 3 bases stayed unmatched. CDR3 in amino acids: CASSQDKREVDTQYF. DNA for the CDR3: TGTGCCAGCAGCCAAGATAAGCGGGAGGTAGATACGCAGTATTTT.

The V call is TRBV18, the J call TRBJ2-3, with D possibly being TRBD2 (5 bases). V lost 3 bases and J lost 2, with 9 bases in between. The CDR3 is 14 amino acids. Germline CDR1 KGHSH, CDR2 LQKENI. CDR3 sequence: CASSPTGNTDTQYF. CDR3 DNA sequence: TGTGCCAGCTCACCCACCGGGAACACAGATACGCAGTATTTT.

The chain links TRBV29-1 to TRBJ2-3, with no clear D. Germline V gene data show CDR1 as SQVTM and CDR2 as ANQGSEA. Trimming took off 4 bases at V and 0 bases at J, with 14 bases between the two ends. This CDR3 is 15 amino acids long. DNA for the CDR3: TGCAGCGTTGCTGCCCGTCACGGCAGCACAGATACGCAGTATTTT. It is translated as CSVAARHGSTDTQYF.

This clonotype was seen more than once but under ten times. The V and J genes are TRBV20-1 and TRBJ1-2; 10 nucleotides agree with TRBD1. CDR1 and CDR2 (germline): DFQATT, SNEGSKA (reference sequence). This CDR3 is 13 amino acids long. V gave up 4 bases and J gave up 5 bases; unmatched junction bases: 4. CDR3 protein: CSANAGQGYGYTF. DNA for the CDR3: TGCAGTGCTAACGCGGGACAGGGGTATGGCTACACCTTC.

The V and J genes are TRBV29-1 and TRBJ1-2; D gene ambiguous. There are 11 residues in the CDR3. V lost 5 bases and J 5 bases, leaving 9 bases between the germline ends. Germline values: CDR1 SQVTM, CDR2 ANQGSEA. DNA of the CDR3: TGCAGCGTTACTGTGAGTTATGGCTACACCTTC. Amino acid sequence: CSVTVSYGYTF. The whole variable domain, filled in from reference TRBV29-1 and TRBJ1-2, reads SAVISQKPSRDICQRGTSLTIQCQVDSQVTMMFWYRQQPGQSLTLIATANQGSEATYESGFVIDKFPISRPNLTFSTLTVSNMSPEDSSIYLCSVTVSYGYTFGSGTRLTVV.